What follows are 4 T cell receptor beta chains derived from one specimen sequenced in a study of technical replicates of blood from a few donors. Generated by immunoSEQ multiplex PCR, the TCRdb table keeps only in-frame clones and is missing some. The sample holds fewer than 90,000 clones; 92% are singletons and the top ten take roughly 0.41%. Material for sequencing was T cells isolated from PBMCs. These receptors were taken from a human donor in good health.

This sequence joins TRBV7-3 and TRBJ2-2, with D perhaps matching TRBD2 (5 bases). Trimming shortened V by 4 bases and J by 1 base, and 19 bases separated the two germline ends. This CDR3 is 18 amino acids long. Per germline, CDR1 SGHTA and CDR2 FQGTGA. This CDR3 is CASSYQKSTTQNTGELFF. The CDR3 bases are TGTGCCAGCAGCTACCAGAAGTCGACTACCCAGAACACCGGGGAGCTGTTTTTT. The full variable domain, with the rest looked up from reference TRBV7-3 and TRBJ2-2, is GAGVSQTPSNKVTEKGKYVELRCDPISGHTALYWYRQSLGQGPEFLIYFQGTGAADDSGLPNDRFFAVRPEGSVSTLKIQRTERGDSAVYLCASSYQKSTTQNTGELFFGEGSRLTVL.

This clone was counted a few times. The chain recombines TRBV5-1 with TRBJ1-4, with 9 bases aligning to TRBD1. With V trimmed by 0 bases and J by 7 bases, 4 bases remained unmatched. This CDR3 region has 15 residues. Germline V CDR1 and CDR2: SGHRS, YFSETQ. The CDR3 nucleotides are TGCGCCAGCAGCTTGGCACCGGGACAGGGTGAAAAACTGTTTTTT. It is translated as CASSLAPGQGEKLFF.

The chain links TRBV10-3 to TRBJ1-1; 10 bases match TRBD1. The CDR3 loop spans 13 amino acids. Germline CDR1 and CDR2: ENHRY and SYGVKD. Losses at the gene ends were 11 bases for V and 11 bases for J; bases not matched to a gene: 14. The CDR3 protein is CAASGTGVFRAFF. CDR3 nucleotides: TGTGCCGCCTCCGGGACAGGGGTGTTTCGGGCTTTCTTT.

V usage is TRBV7-8 and J usage is TRBJ2-7; 9 bases align to TRBD2. The CDR3 consists of 14 residues. V dropped 4 bases and J dropped 4; count of bases not matched to a gene: 5. From germline, CDR1 is SGHVS and CDR2 FQNEAQ. The CDR3 loop is CASSWETSGYEQYF. The CDR3 DNA follows: TGTGCCAGCAGCTGGGAGACTAGCGGTTACGAGCAGTACTTC.